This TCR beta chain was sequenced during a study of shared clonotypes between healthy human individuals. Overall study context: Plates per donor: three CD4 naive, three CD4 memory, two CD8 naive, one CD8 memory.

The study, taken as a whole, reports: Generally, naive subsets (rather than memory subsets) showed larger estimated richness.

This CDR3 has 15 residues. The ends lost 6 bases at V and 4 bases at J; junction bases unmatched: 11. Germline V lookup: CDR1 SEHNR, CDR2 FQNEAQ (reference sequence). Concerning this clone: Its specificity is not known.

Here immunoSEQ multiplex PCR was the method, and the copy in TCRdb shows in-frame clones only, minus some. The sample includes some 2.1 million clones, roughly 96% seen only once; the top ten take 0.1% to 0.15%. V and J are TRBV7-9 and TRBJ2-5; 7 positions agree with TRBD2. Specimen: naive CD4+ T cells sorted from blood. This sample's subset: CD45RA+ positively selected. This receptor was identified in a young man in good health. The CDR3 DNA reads TGTGCCAGCAGGTCCTCGGGCGGGAGTGGAGAGACCCAGTACTTC. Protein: CASRSSGGSGETQYF.